The 8 T cell receptor beta chains presented below share a single source sample, sequenced in a study of blood T cells in healthy people across ages. A second PCR of about 7 to 12 cycles used a sample-barcoded 5' primer and a J-beta primer mix. TCRdb re-called the 5' RACE reads with MiXCR, one entry per CDR3 protein. The table lists nearly 800,000 distinct CDR3 sequences, around 25% of them singletons, with approximately 3.7% in the top ten. The same data also contributed to another study, on T cells of mothers and their children.

Material: blood. These TCRs come from a boy younger than 18 in good health.

This clonotype was seen more than once but under ten times. The J gene is TRBJ2-5, the V gene TRBV21-1; the D call of TRBD1 is as the table states it, not checked on the DNA. TRBV21-1 represents a pseudogene. The CDR3 has 14 amino acids. CDR3 nucleotides: TGTGCCAGCAGCAGTGGGGACAGCCAAGAGACCCAGTACTTC. This gives the protein CASSSGDSQETQYF.

In this sample, this clonotype turned up a few times. The J gene is TRBJ2-2, the V gene TRBV29-1; D assignment may be TRBD1 or TRBD2 (6 bases each). Germline assignment: CDR1 SQVTM and CDR2 ANQGSEA. The V end was cut by 8 bases, the J end by 4 bases, with 23 bases between. The CDR3 length is 16 residues. CDR3 sequence reads: CSSWGAGNGFTGELFF. The CDR3 region has the DNA TGCAGCTCGTGGGGGGCCGGTAATGGTTTCACCGGGGAGCTGTTTTTT.

This chain joins TRBV3-1 and TRBJ1-2; D unclear. The CDR3 consists of 13 residues. Between the trimmed V and J ends, which lost 1 base and 8 bases, there was a span of 11 bases. The V gene's germline CDR1 is LGHDT and CDR2 YNNKEL (reference sequence). The CDR3 is CASSQVGTGGYTF. The CDR3 nucleotides read TGTGCCAGCAGCCAAGTCGGTACTGGAGGCTACACCTTC.

The table lists this clonotype with many counts. This chain links TRBV18 with TRBJ2-5; 8 nucleotides agree with TRBD2. Trimming removed 3 bases from V and 1 base from J; junction bases left unmatched: 1. CDR1 KGHSH and CDR2 LQKENI come from the germline V gene. The CDR3 is made up of 14 amino acids. The CDR3 DNA follows: TGTGCCAGCTCACCCACTAGCGGCCAAGAGACCCAGTACTTC. Protein: CASSPTSGQETQYF. Together with reference TRBV18 and TRBJ2-5, the CDR3 gives the full variable domain: NAGVMQNPRHLVRRRGQEARLRCSPMKGHSHVYWYRQLPEEGLKFMVYLQKENIIDESGMPKERFSAEFPKEGPSILRIQQVVRGDSAAYFCASSPTSGQETQYFGPGTRLLVL.

This clonotype was counted only a few times. The chain joins TRBV28 to TRBJ2-2; no firm D call. V lost 7 bases, J lost 6 bases, and 12 bases lay in between. The CDR3 loop spans 13 amino acids. The germline CDR1 and CDR2 sequences are MDHEN and SYDVKM. This chain's CDR3 is CASTLIASGELFF. The CDR3 bases are TGTGCCAGCACCCTGATTGCCTCCGGGGAGCTGTTTTTT. Using reference TRBV28 and TRBJ2-2 for the parts outside the CDR3, the full variable domain is DVKVTQSSRYLVKRTGEKVFLECVQDMDHENMFWYRQDPGLGLRLIYFSYDVKMKEKGDIPEGYSVSREKKERFSLILESASTNQTSMYLCASTLIASGELFFGEGSRLTVL.

This CDR3 is CASSLPTSSYNEQFF. DNA for the CDR3: TGCGCCAGCAGCTTGCCTACGAGCTCCTACAATGAGCAGTTCTTC. The rearrangement uses TRBV5-1 and TRBJ2-1; unclear D gene. With 1 base removed from V and 0 bases from J, the gap between germline ends came to 8 bases. From germline, CDR1 is SGHRS and CDR2 YFSETQ. The CDR3 is 15 residues long.

V is TRBV4-3 and J is TRBJ2-5; D may be TRBD2 (5 bases). The DNA end is more similar to TRBJ2-1, so the J call may be wrong. Germline V gene sequence: CDR1 LGHNA, CDR2 YSLEER. The CDR3 covers 16 residues. This chain's CDR3 is CASSQERSGGYNEQFF. The CDR3 DNA reads as TGCGCCAGCAGCCAAGAACGCAGCGGAGGCTACAATGAGCAGTTCTTC.

This clonotype was counted between two and nine times. This rearrangement joins TRBV28 to TRBJ1-5; D unclear. This CDR3 is built from 16 residues. Germline loops: CDR1 MDHEN, CDR2 SYDVKM. V was pared by 3 bases and J by 0 bases, with 12 bases between. This CDR3 is CASSFPGPYSNQPQHF. Here the CDR3 DNA reads TGTGCCAGCAGTTTCCCTGGGCCCTATAGCAATCAGCCCCAGCATTTT. The full variable domain, in which reference TRBV28 and TRBJ1-5 provide the parts outside the CDR3, is DVKVTQSSRYLVKRTGEKVFLECVQDMDHENMFWYRQDPGLGLRLIYFSYDVKMKEKGDIPEGYSVSREKKERFSLILESASTNQTSMYLCASSFPGPYSNQPQHFGDGTRLSIL.